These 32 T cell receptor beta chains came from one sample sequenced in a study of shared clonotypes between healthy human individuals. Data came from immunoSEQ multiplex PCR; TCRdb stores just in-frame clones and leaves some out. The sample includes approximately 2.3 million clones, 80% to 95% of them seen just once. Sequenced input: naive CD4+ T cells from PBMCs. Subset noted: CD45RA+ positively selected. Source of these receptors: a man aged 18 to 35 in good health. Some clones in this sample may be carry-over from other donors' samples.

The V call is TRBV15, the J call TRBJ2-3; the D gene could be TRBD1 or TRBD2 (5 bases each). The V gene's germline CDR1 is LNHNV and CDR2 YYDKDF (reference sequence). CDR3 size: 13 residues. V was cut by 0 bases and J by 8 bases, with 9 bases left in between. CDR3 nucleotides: TGTGCCACCAGCAGAGATCTTGGGGGTACGCAGTATTTT. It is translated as CATSRDLGGTQYF.

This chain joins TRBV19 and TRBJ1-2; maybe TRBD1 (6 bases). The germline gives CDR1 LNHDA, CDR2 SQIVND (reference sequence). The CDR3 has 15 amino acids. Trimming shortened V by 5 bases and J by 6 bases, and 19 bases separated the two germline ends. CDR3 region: CASSGSPGTLDGYTF. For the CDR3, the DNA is TGTGCCAGTAGTGGCAGCCCCGGGACACTGGATGGCTACACCTTC.

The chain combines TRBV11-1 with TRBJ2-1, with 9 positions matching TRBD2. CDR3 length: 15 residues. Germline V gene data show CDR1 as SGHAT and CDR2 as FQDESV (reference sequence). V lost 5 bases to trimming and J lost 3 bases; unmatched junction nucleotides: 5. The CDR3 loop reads CASSISSGSYNEQFF. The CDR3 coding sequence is TGTGCCAGCAGCATAAGTAGCGGGAGCTACAATGAGCAGTTCTTC.

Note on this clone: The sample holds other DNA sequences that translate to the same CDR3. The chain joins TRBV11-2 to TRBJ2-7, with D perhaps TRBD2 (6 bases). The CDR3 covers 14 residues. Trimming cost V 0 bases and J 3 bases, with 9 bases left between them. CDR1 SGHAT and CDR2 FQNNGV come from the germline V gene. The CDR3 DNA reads TGTGCCAGCAGCTTAGATTGGACTAACTACGAGCAGTACTTC. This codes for CASSLDWTNYEQYF.

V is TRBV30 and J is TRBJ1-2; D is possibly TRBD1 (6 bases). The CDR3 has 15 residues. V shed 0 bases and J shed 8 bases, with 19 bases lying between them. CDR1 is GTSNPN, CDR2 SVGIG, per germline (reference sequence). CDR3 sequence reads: CAWSVLGGPSPGYTF. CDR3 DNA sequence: TGTGCCTGGAGTGTACTAGGGGGGCCTAGCCCCGGCTACACCTTC.

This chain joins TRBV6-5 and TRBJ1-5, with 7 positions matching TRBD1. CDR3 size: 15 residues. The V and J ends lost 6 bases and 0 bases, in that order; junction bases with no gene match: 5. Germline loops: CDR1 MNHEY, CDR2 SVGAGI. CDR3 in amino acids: CASSRTGHSNQPQHF. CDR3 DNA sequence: TGTGCCAGCAGCCGGACAGGCCATAGCAATCAGCCCCAGCATTTT.

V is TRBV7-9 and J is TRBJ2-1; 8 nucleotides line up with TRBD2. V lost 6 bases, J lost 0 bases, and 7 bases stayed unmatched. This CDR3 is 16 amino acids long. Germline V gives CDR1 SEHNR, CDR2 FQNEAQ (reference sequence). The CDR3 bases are TGTGCCAGCAGATCACTAGCGGTTAGCTCCTACAATGAGCAGTTCTTC. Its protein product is CASRSLAVSSYNEQFF. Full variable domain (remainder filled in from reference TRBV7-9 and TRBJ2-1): DTGVSQNPRHKITKRGQNVTFRCDPISEHNRLYWYRQTLGQGPEFLTYFQNEAQLEKSRLLSDRFSAERPKGSFSTLEIQRTEQGDSAMYLCASRSLAVSSYNEQFFGPGTRLTVL.

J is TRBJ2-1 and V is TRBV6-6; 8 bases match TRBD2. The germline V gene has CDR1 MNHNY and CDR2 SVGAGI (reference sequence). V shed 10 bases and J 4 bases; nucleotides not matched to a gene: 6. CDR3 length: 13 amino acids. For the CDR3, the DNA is TGTGCCATCATGGGACTAGTGTACAATGAGCAGTTCTTC. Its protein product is CAIMGLVYNEQFF.

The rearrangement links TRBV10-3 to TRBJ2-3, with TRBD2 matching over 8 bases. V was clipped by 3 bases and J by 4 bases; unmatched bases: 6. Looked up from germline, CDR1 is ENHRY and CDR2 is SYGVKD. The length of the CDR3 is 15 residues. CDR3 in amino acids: CAISDWGTRSDTQYF. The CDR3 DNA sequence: TGTGCCATCAGTGATTGGGGGACTAGGTCAGATACGCAGTATTTT.

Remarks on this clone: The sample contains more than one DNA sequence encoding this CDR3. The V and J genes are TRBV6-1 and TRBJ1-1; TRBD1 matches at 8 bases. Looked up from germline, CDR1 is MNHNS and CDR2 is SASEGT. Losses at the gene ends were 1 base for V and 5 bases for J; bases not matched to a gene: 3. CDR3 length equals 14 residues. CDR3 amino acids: CASSEGTGRTEAFF. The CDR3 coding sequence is TGTGCCAGCAGTGAAGGGACAGGGCGAACTGAAGCTTTCTTT.

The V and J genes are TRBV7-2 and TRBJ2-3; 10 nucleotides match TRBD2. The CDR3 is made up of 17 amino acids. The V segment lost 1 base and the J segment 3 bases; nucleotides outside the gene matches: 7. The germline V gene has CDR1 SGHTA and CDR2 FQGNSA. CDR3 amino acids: CASSLVITSGTTDTQYF. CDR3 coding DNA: TGTGCCAGCAGCTTAGTTATAACTAGCGGGACTACAGATACGCAGTATTTT.

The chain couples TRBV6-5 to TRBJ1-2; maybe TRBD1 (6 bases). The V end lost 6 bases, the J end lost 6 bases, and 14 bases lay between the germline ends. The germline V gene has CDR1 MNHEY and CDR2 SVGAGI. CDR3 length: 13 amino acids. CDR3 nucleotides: TGTGCCAGCAGGGCCGGGGGCAGCCATGGCTACACCTTC. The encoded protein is CASRAGGSHGYTF.

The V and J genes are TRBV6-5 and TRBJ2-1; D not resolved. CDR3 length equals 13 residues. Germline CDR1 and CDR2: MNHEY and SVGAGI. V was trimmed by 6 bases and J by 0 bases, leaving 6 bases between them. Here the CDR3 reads CASRLSSYNEQFF. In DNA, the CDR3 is TGTGCCAGCAGACTGAGCTCCTACAATGAGCAGTTCTTC.

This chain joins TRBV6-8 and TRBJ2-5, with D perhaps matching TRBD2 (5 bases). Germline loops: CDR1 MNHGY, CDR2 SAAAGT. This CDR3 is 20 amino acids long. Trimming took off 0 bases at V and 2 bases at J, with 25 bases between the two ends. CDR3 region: CASSYSTKWSSPILQETQYF. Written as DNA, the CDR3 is TGTGCCAGCAGTTACTCGACTAAATGGAGCAGCCCAATACTTCAAGAGACCCAGTACTTC.

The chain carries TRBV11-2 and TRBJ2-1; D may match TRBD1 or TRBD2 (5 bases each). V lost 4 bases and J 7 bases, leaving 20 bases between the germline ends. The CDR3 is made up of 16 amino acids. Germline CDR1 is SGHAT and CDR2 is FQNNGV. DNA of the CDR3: TGTGCCAGCAGCTGGTGGAGGCAGGGCGCTAGGAATGAGCAGTTCTTC. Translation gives CASSWWRQGARNEQFF.

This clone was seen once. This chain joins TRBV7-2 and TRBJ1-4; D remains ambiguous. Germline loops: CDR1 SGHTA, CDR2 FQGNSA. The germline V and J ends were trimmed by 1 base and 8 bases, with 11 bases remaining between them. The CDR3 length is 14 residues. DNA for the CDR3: TGTGCCAGCAGCTTAGTCGGAAGGGTGGAAAAACTGTTTTTT. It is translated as CASSLVGRVEKLFF.

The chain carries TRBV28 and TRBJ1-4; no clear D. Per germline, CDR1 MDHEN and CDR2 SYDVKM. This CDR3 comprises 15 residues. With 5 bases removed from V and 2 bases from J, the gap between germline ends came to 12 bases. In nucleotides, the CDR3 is TGTGCCAGCAGTGCCCTGACACATACTAATGAAAAACTGTTTTTT. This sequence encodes CASSALTHTNEKLFF.

CDR3 protein: CASSATRSGSWSYEQYF. CDR3 bases: TGTGCCAGTAGTGCCACACGTAGCGGGAGTTGGTCCTACGAGCAGTACTTC. This chain links TRBV19 with TRBJ2-7; TRBD2 matches at 9 bases. Germline CDR1 and CDR2: LNHDA and SQIVND (reference sequence). This CDR3 is 17 amino acids long. V trimming: 5 bases; J trimming: 1 base; junction bases outside the gene matches: 12.

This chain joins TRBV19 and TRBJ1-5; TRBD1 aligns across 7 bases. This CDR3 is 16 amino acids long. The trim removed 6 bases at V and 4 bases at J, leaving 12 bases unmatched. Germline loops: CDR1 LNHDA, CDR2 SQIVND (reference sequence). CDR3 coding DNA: TGTGCCAGTAGAGGAGGTCGGGACAGTCTTAATCAGCCCCAGCATTTT. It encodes CASRGGRDSLNQPQHF.

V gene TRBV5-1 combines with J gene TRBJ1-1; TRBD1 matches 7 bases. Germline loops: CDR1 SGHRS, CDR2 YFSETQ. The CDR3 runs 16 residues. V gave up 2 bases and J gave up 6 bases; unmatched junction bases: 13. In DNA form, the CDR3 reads TGCGCCAGCAGCTTCGGACAGGCGACTAGGTTCGCTGAAGCTTTCTTT. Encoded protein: CASSFGQATRFAEAFF.

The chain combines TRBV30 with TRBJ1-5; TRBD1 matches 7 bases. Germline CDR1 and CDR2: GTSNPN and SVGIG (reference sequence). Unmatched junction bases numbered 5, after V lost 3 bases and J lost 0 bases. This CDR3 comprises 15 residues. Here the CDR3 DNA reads TGTGCCTGGAGCCGGGACAGCTATAGCAATCAGCCCCAGCATTTT. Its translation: CAWSRDSYSNQPQHF. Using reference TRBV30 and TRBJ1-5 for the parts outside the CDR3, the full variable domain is SQTIHQWPATLVQPVGSPLSLECTVEGTSNPNLYWYRQAAGRGLQLLFYSVGIGQISSEVPQNLSASRPQDRQFILSSKKLLLSDSGFYLCAWSRDSYSNQPQHFGDGTRLSIL.

For the CDR3, the DNA is TGTGCCAGCAGTTACTCCCAGGGCCCCGAAAAACTGTTTTTT. Protein sequence: CASSYSQGPEKLFF. The chain joins TRBV6-5 to TRBJ1-4; TRBD1 is a possible D gene (5 bases). Trimming stripped 0 bases from V and 8 bases from J, with 10 bases between. This CDR3 comprises 14 residues. The germline gives CDR1 MNHEY, CDR2 SVGAGI.

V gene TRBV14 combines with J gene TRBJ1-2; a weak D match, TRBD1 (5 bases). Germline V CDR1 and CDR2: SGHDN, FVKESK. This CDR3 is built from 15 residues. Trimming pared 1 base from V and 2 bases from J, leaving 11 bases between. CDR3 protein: CASSQGGSYNYGYTF. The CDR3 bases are TGTGCCAGCAGCCAAGGGGGCAGTTACAACTATGGCTACACCTTC. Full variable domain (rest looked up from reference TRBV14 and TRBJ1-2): EAGVTQFPSHSVIEKGQTVTLRCDPISGHDNLYWYRRVMGKEIKFLLHFVKESKQDESGMPNNRFLAERTGGTYSTLKVQPAELEDSGVYFCASSQGGSYNYGYTFGSGTRLTVV.

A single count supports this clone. CDR3 sequence reads: CAWSDDTPGQSGYTF. The CDR3 bases are TGTGCCTGGAGTGACGATACGCCGGGACAGTCTGGCTACACCTTC. V and J are TRBV30 and TRBJ1-2; 7 bases are shared with TRBD1. The CDR3 loop spans 15 amino acids. The germline V gene encodes CDR1 GTSNPN and CDR2 SVGIG (reference sequence). Unmatched junction bases numbered 12, after V lost 1 base and J lost 7 bases.

The CDR3 sequence is CASSLLNDGGTNEKLFF. CDR3 in DNA: TGTGCCAGCAGCCTACTCAATGATGGCGGAACTAATGAAAAACTGTTTTTT. V is TRBV7-7 and J is TRBJ1-4; no clear D gene. From germline, CDR1 is SSHAT and CDR2 FNYEAQ (reference sequence). V was pared by 5 bases and J by 1 base, with 17 bases between. This CDR3 is built from 17 residues.

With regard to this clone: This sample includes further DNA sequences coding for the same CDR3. This CDR3 is CASSPGSTDTQYF. In nucleotides, the CDR3 is TGTGCCAGCAGCCCGGGAAGCACAGATACGCAGTATTTT. V gene TRBV7-3 combines with J gene TRBJ2-3, with a possible D match to TRBD2 (5 bases). Germline V CDR1 and CDR2: SGHTA, FQGTGA. V lost 5 bases, J lost 0 bases, and 6 bases lay in between. The CDR3 spans 13 residues.

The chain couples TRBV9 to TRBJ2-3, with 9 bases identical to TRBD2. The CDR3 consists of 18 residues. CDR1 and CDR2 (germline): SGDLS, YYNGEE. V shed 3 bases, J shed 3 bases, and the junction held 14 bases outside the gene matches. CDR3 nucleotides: TGTGCCAGCAGCGAGAGCGATACCGGGACTAGCTATACAGATACGCAGTATTTT. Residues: CASSESDTGTSYTDTQYF.

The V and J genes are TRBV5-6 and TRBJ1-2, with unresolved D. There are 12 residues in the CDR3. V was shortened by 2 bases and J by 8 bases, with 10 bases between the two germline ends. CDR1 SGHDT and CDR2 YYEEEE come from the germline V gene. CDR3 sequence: CASSLDSRGYTF. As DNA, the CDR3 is TGTGCCAGCAGCTTAGATTCCAGAGGCTACACCTTC.

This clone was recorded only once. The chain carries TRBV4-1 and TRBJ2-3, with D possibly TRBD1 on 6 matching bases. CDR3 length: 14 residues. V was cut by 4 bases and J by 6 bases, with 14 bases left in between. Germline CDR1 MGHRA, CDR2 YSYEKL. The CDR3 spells CASSPGQSVDTQYF. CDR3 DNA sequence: TGCGCCAGCAGCCCCGGACAGTCCGTTGATACGCAGTATTTT.

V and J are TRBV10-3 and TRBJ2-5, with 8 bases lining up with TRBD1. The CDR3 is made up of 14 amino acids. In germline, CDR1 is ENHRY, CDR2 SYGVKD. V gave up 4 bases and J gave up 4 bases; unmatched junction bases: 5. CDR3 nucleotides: TGTGCCATCAGTGGCCAGGGGGCTGGAGAGACCCAGTACTTC. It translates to CAISGQGAGETQYF.

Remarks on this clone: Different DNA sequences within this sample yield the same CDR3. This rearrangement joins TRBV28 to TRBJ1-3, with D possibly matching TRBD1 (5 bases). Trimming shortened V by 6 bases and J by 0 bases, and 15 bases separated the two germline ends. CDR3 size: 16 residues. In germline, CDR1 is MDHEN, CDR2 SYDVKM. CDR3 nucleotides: TGTGCCAGCAGCCTTTCGGGGGGGAGCTCTGGAAACACCATATATTTT. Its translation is CASSLSGGSSGNTIYF.

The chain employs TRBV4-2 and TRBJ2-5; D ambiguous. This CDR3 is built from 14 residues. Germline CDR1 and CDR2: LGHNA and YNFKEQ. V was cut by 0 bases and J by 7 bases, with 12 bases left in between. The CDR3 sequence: CASSQESLGGTQYF. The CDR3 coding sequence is TGTGCCAGCAGCCAAGAGTCCCTTGGCGGGACCCAGTACTTC.